Following are 18 T cell receptor beta chains from one sample sequenced in a study of Tregs in tolerant kidney transplant recipients (dated by TCRdb to the late 2010s). Library prep was done by the immunoSEQ multiplex PCR assay. The source is immuneACCESS, and TCRdb retained only in-frame sequences with V and J called. Part of the clones is not carried over; for the studies checked, unresolved V genes explain less than half of this, and the remainder is unexplained. In this sample the table shows roughly 250,000 clones, about four fifths of which occur a single time. The ten largest account for 0.55% to 0.65% of the sample. The sequenced sample consisted of CD4+ T cells from blood. The receptors originated from a human donor in good health.

This clone occurred once. This rearrangement joins TRBV4-2 to TRBJ2-3, with 8 positions matching TRBD2. The length of the CDR3 is 16 residues. Unmatched junction bases numbered 5, after V lost 1 base and J lost 2 bases. Germline V lookup: CDR1 LGHNA, CDR2 YNFKEQ. The chain's CDR3 is CASSQGGRTYTDTQYF. CDR3 DNA: TGTGCCAGCAGCCAAGGCGGGAGGACCTACACAGATACGCAGTATTTT.

The chain carries TRBV10-1 and TRBJ2-1; 15 bases agree with TRBD2. CDR1 is WNHNN and CDR2 is SYGVQD in the germline V gene (reference sequence). The CDR3 has 17 residues. Trimming at V came to 5 bases and at J to 6 bases, leaving 8 bases not matched to a gene. As DNA, the CDR3 is TGCGCCAGCAGTACAGGACTAGCGGGAGGGCCGGGCAATGAGCAGTTCTTC. It is translated as CASSTGLAGGPGNEQFF.

V gene TRBV19 combines with J gene TRBJ1-3; D gene unclear. The CDR3 runs to 14 residues. Germline V lookup: CDR1 LNHDA, CDR2 SQIVND (reference sequence). With 5 bases removed from V and 0 bases from J, the gap between germline ends came to 8 bases. Here the CDR3 reads CASSPRPSGNTIYF. The CDR3 DNA reads as TGTGCCAGTAGTCCTCGGCCCTCTGGAAACACCATATATTTT. The variable domain in full, completed from reference TRBV19 and TRBJ1-3, reads DGGITQSPKYLFRKEGQNVTLSCEQNLNHDAMYWYRQDPGQGLRLIYYSQIVNDFQKGDIAEGYSVSREKKESFPLTVTSAQKNPTAFYLCASSPRPSGNTIYFGEGSWLTVV.

In DNA form, the CDR3 reads TGTGCCAGCAGCTTAGGGGGACAGGGTGATCATGAAAAACTGTTTTTT. This translates into CASSLGGQGDHEKLFF. The rearrangement links TRBV7-9 to TRBJ1-4, with TRBD1 identical over 9 bases. The CDR3 length is 16 residues. CDR1 and CDR2 (germline): SEHNR, FQNEAQ (reference sequence). J was trimmed by 6 bases and V by 1 base; bases with no gene match: 6.

The V gene is TRBV2, the J gene TRBJ2-5, with 9 bases fitting TRBD2. Trimming cost V 8 bases and J 6 bases; bases outside gene matches: 7. CDR3 length equals 13 residues. Per germline, CDR1 SNHLY and CDR2 FYNNEI. CDR3 sequence: CASRREGPKTQYF. In DNA, the CDR3 is TGTGCCAGCCGGCGGGAGGGCCCCAAGACCCAGTACTTC.

J is TRBJ2-7 and V is TRBV30, with unresolved D. The germline V and J ends were trimmed by 3 bases and 5 bases, with 17 bases remaining between them. Per the germline V gene, CDR1 is GTSNPN and CDR2 is SVGIG (reference sequence). The CDR3 has 14 residues. The CDR3 nucleotides read TGTGCCTGGAGACTACATGGCGCAACCGACGAGCAGTACTTC. Amino acids: CAWRLHGATDEQYF. Full variable domain (rest looked up from reference TRBV30 and TRBJ2-7): SQTIHQWPATLVQPVGSPLSLECTVEGTSNPNLYWYRQAAGRGLQLLFYSVGIGQISSEVPQNLSASRPQDRQFILSSKKLLLSDSGFYLCAWRLHGATDEQYFGPGTRLTVT.

CDR3 bases: TGTGCCAGCAGTGAAGGGGTCCTCACTGAAGCTTTCTTT. The encoded protein is CASSEGVLTEAFF. The gene calls are TRBV6-1 and TRBJ1-1; D ambiguous. CDR1 is MNHNS, CDR2 SASEGT, per germline. This CDR3 region has 13 residues. With 1 base removed from V and 4 bases from J, the gap between germline ends came to 7 bases.

This chain's CDR3 is CASSSEVPGQGLNGYTF. The CDR3 DNA sequence: TGCGCCAGCAGCTCCGAAGTCCCGGGACAGGGCTTGAATGGCTACACCTTC. The chain employs TRBV5-1 and TRBJ1-2, with 9 bases aligning to TRBD1. With V trimmed by 3 bases and J by 6 bases, 15 bases remained unmatched. Germline lookup yields CDR1 SGHRS and CDR2 YFSETQ. This CDR3 spans 17 amino acids.

This clone occurred once. The rearrangement joins TRBV11-2 to TRBJ2-3; 13 bases line up with TRBD2. CDR1 and CDR2 from the germline V gene are SGHAT and FQNNGV. The CDR3 runs 17 residues. V dropped 0 bases and J dropped 11; count of bases not matched to a gene: 11. The CDR3 sequence is CASSLDSTGLAGAGQYF. CDR3 nucleotides: TGTGCCAGCAGCTTAGACTCAACTGGACTAGCGGGGGCGGGGCAGTATTTT.

The chain couples TRBV4-1 to TRBJ2-7; maybe TRBD2 (5 bases). The germline V and J ends were trimmed by 8 bases and 5 bases, with 13 bases remaining between them. The germline V gene encodes CDR1 MGHRA and CDR2 YSYEKL. The CDR3 runs 12 residues. CDR3 loop: CASGRVGDEQYF. The CDR3 DNA follows: TGCGCCAGCGGGAGAGTGGGAGACGAGCAGTACTTC.

The chain employs TRBV29-1 and TRBJ2-5, with D perhaps TRBD1 or TRBD2 (6 bases each). CDR1 and CDR2 from the germline V gene are SQVTM and ANQGSEA. The CDR3 runs 13 residues. V dropped 4 bases and J dropped 5 bases, with 14 bases sitting between them. DNA of the CDR3: TGCAGCGTTGGGGGATGGGGGGCCGAGACCCAGTACTTC. Encoded protein: CSVGGWGAETQYF.

V and J are TRBV11-1 and TRBJ1-1, with 11 nucleotides matching TRBD1. The CDR3 runs to 15 residues. Germline CDR1 reads SGHAT; CDR2 reads FQDESV (reference sequence). With V trimmed by 1 base and J by 4 bases, 2 bases remained unmatched. This chain's CDR3 is CASSLGGTGGTEAFF. DNA of the CDR3: TGTGCCAGCAGCTTAGGAGGGACAGGGGGCACTGAAGCTTTCTTT.

CDR3 nucleotide sequence: TGCGCCAGCAGCCGAGGGACTAGCGGGAGACCCTACGAGCAGTACTTC. Protein: CASSRGTSGRPYEQYF. The genes are TRBV5-1 and TRBJ2-5, with 14 bases that match TRBD2. With the DNA end fitting TRBJ2-7 better, the J assignment may be wrong. The CDR3 runs to 16 residues. CDR1 SGHRS and CDR2 YFSETQ come from the germline V gene.

This chain links TRBV14 with TRBJ2-7, with TRBD2 as a possible D gene (5 bases). Looked up from germline, CDR1 is SGHDN and CDR2 is FVKESK. This CDR3 comprises 14 residues. V lost 1 base and J lost 1, with 8 bases in between. This CDR3 reads CASSQGGGSYEQYF. Written as DNA, the CDR3 is TGTGCCAGCAGCCAAGGAGGCGGGTCCTACGAGCAGTACTTC.

This clone was detected a few times. The chain employs TRBV7-8 and TRBJ2-5; D may be TRBD2 (5 bases). Germline V CDR1 and CDR2: SGHVS, FQNEAQ. V dropped 5 bases and J dropped 0 bases, with 13 bases sitting between them. The CDR3 contains 15 residues. The CDR3 DNA reads as TGTGCCAGCAGCCGCGGCGGGCCTTACCAAGAGACCCAGTACTTC. Its translation: CASSRGGPYQETQYF. Full variable domain (rest looked up from reference TRBV7-8 and TRBJ2-5): GAGVSQSPRYKVAKRGQDVALRCDPISGHVSLFWYQQALGQGPEFLTYFQNEAQLDKSGLPSDRFFAERPEGSVSTLKIQRTQQEDSAVYLCASSRGGPYQETQYFGPGTRLLVL.

A few counts support this clone. This chain uses TRBV6-5 with TRBJ2-4; TRBD2 might be the D (5 bases). There are 16 residues in the CDR3. With 0 bases removed from V and 0 bases from J, the gap between germline ends came to 9 bases. Germline V CDR1 and CDR2: MNHEY, SVGAGI. The CDR3 nucleotides are TGTGCCAGCAGTTACTCGCGGGTCCTAGCCAAAAACATTCAGTACTTC. Amino acid sequence: CASSYSRVLAKNIQYF.

CDR3 sequence: CASSLARSGESYNEQFF. In DNA, the CDR3 is TGCGCCAGCAGCTTGGCCAGGTCAGGGGAATCCTACAATGAGCAGTTCTTC. The chain has TRBV5-1 and TRBJ2-1, with D possibly being TRBD1 (6 bases). Germline V gene sequence: CDR1 SGHRS, CDR2 YFSETQ. The V end was cut by 0 bases, the J end by 1 base, with 14 bases between. This CDR3 is 17 amino acids long.

This clone was seen only once. V is TRBV7-3 and J is TRBJ1-3, with 10 bases aligning to TRBD1. Germline V lookup: CDR1 SGHTA, CDR2 FQGTGA. There are 16 residues in the CDR3. V shed 4 bases and J 4 bases; nucleotides not matched to a gene: 7. The CDR3: CASSSGQGTEGNTIYF. The CDR3 DNA reads as TGTGCCAGCAGCTCGGGACAGGGGACGGAAGGAAACACCATATATTTT.